The clone carrying this T cell receptor beta chain was counted many times. Regarding treatment: skin biopsy from PPD injection site in Mantoux-positive individual. TCR cDNA received a 3' ligated oligonucleotide that carried a UMI. This specimen belongs to a study of naive and memory T cell subsets. The SP2 primer and nested alpha and beta constant region primers amplified ligated cDNA in four rounds. TCRdb itself ran the UMI-ligation and nested PCR reads through MiXCR, one entry per CDR3 protein. The repertoire holds 11,000 to 15,000 distinct CDR3 sequences, with around 5.5% as singletons. CDR1 and CDR2 (germline): SGHNT, YENEEA. The CDR3 consists of 16 residues. With V trimmed by 5 bases and J by 13 bases, 13 bases remained unmatched.

The sample consisted of skin, taken from a tuberculin skin test site. The rearrangement uses TRBV11-3 and TRBJ1-6, with 11 bases aligning to TRBD1. The TCR comes from an adult in good health. In DNA form, the CDR3 reads TGTGCCAGCAGCGAGTATGGACAGGGGGCCATGGGGCCCCTCCACTTT. This translates into CASSEYGQGAMGPLHF.